One and the same sample provided the 32 T cell receptor beta chains below, sequenced in a study of T cells in Graves' hyperthyroidism and ophthalmopathy. Template material for amplifying TCR beta CDR3 regions consisted of RNA transcripts. TCR CDR3 underwent first-round RT-PCR with the HTBI primer set. Via MiXCR, TCRdb re-called the multiplex PCR reads, giving one row per CDR3 protein. The sample contains fewer than 850,000 distinct CDR3 sequences, around 15% of which appear only once. The source material was blood. Source of these receptors: a man in his fifties or sixties with Graves' hyperthyroidism.

This clonotype was counted only a few times. One end of the junction fails to match germline, which may point to a read error. The chain uses TRBV11-2 and TRBJ1-5; 7 nucleotides align to TRBD1. This CDR3 contains 13 residues. From germline, CDR1 is SGHAT and CDR2 FQNNGV. CDR3 loop: CAGSADRDQPQHF. CDR3 in DNA: TGTGCCGGCAGCGCAGACAGGGATCAGCCCCAGCATTTT.

This clonotype was counted a few times. The chain employs TRBV6-2 or TRBV6-3 and TRBJ2-2; D is undetermined. There are 13 residues in the CDR3. Germline lookup yields CDR1 MNHEY and CDR2 SVGEGT. The germline V and J ends were trimmed by 1 base and 4 bases, with 4 bases remaining between them. The CDR3 sequence is CASSYWSTGELFF. The CDR3, as DNA: TGTGCCAGCAGTTACTGGAGCACCGGGGAGCTGTTTTTT.

The table lists this clonotype with many counts. The rearrangement uses TRBV27 and TRBJ2-7, with 8 bases identical to TRBD1. V dropped 6 bases and J dropped 4; count of bases not matched to a gene: 8. Germline CDR1 and CDR2: MNHEY and SMNVEV (reference sequence). There are 14 residues in the CDR3. The CDR3 region has the DNA TGTGCCAGCAGCATTGACAGGGGCTTTTACGAGCAGTACTTC. Its translation: CASSIDRGFYEQYF.

This clonotype has a count of ten or more. The rearrangement joins TRBV19 to TRBJ1-5; 7 bases map to TRBD1. J lost 2 bases, V lost 7 bases, and 5 bases had no gene match. The CDR3 is 14 amino acids. Germline V CDR1 and CDR2: LNHDA, SQIVND (reference sequence). The CDR3 DNA sequence: TGTGCCAGTACAGGGGGACCAGGCAATCAGCCCCAGCATTTT. It is translated as CASTGGPGNQPQHF.

This clonotype was observed at least ten times. The chain has TRBV7-9 and TRBJ2-5, with 8 bases aligning to TRBD2. The trim removed 5 bases at V and 7 bases at J, leaving 6 bases unmatched. Germline values: CDR1 SEHNR, CDR2 FQNEAQ (reference sequence). The CDR3 totals 13 residues. As DNA, the CDR3 is TGTGCCAGCAGCCTAGGACTAGCTGGGACCCAGTACTTC. Residues: CASSLGLAGTQYF.

This clonotype was found a few times. This chain links TRBV28 with TRBJ2-7; 8 bases fit TRBD1. The germline V gene has CDR1 MDHEN and CDR2 SYDVKM. J gave up 2 bases and V 6 bases, and 9 bases lay outside the gene matches. The length of the CDR3 is 15 residues. The DNA for the CDR3 is TGTGCCAGCAGGTCCGGGACAGGCATTACCTACGAGCAGTACTTC. This sequence encodes CASRSGTGITYEQYF.

CDR3 amino acids: CASGTREGGGELFF. The CDR3 region has the DNA TGCGCCAGCGGCACACGGGAGGGCGGCGGGGAGCTGTTTTTT. The chain uses TRBV4-1 and TRBJ2-2; 8 bases are a match to TRBD2. This CDR3 is built from 14 residues. Germline V gene sequence: CDR1 MGHRA, CDR2 YSYEKL. V lost 8 bases and J lost 7; bases outside the gene matches: 9.

This clonotype was counted ten times or more. V is TRBV19 and J is TRBJ2-5, with 14 nucleotides matching TRBD2. Losses at the gene ends were 4 bases for V and 5 bases for J; bases not matched to a gene: 6. This CDR3 has 16 amino acids. Germline V gene lookup returns CDR1 LNHDA and CDR2 SQIVND (reference sequence). The CDR3 sequence: CASSTGLAGVLETQYF. As DNA, the CDR3 is TGTGCCAGTAGTACGGGACTAGCGGGAGTCCTTGAGACCCAGTACTTC.

The V gene is TRBV7-2, the J gene TRBJ2-1; a weak D match, TRBD1 (6 bases). This CDR3 spans 14 amino acids. Per the germline V gene, CDR1 is SGHTA and CDR2 is FQGNSA. V lost 5 bases and J 7 bases, leaving 15 bases between the germline ends. This CDR3 is CASSDLQGLNEQFF. In DNA, the CDR3 is TGTGCCAGCAGCGATCTCCAGGGGCTTAATGAGCAGTTCTTC.

This clonotype was seen ten or more times. The chain joins TRBV10-3 to TRBJ2-3, with 7 bases lining up with TRBD1. V shed 6 bases and J 3 bases; nucleotides not matched to a gene: 9. The germline V gene encodes CDR1 ENHRY and CDR2 SYGVKD. The CDR3 has 15 amino acids. As DNA, the CDR3 is TGTGCCATCAGGGAAACAGGGGTAGGGACAGATACGCAGTATTTT. Encoded protein: CAIRETGVGTDTQYF.

The J gene is TRBJ2-5, the V gene TRBV19; a possible D gene is TRBD1 (6 bases). The length of the CDR3 is 14 residues. In germline, CDR1 is LNHDA, CDR2 SQIVND (reference sequence). Trimming cost V 3 bases and J 2 bases, with 10 bases left between them. For the CDR3, the DNA is TGTGCCAGTAGTATGCGAACAGGGCAAGAGACCCAGTACTTC. Protein sequence: CASSMRTGQETQYF.

The chain carries TRBV6-5 and TRBJ1-1; D might be TRBD1 (6 bases). V gave up 0 bases and J gave up 3 bases, with 17 bases separating them. The germline gives CDR1 MNHEY, CDR2 SVGAGI. The CDR3 covers 17 residues. The CDR3 nucleotides read TGTGCCAGCAGTTACTCGACCACAGGGCAAGGGTACACTGAAGCTTTCTTT. It codes for CASSYSTTGQGYTEAFF.

Regarding this clonotype: This sequence may be a read error, since a much larger clone differs from it by one base. J is TRBJ2-7 and V is TRBV5-1; 12 nucleotides agree with TRBD1. The germline V gene has CDR1 SGHRS and CDR2 YFSETQ. The CDR3 is 16 residues long. Here the CDR3 reads CASSWDRGPGTYEKYF. In DNA form, the CDR3 reads TGCGCCAGCAGCTGGGACAGGGGGCCCGGAACCTACGAGAAGTACTTC. Full variable domain (missing parts from reference TRBV5-1 and TRBJ2-7): KAGVTQTPRYLIKTRGQQVTLSCSPISGHRSVSWYQQTPGQGLQFLFEYFSETQRNKGNFPGRFSGRQFSNSRSEMNVSTLELGDSALYLCASSWDRGPGTYEKYFGPGTRLTVT.

The V call is TRBV29-1, the J call TRBJ2-3, with 10 bases lining up with TRBD2. The CDR3 sequence is 16 residues long. V trimming: 3 bases; J trimming: 1 base; junction bases outside the gene matches: 7. Per germline, CDR1 SQVTM and CDR2 ANQGSEA. The CDR3 nucleotides read TGCAGCGTTGAGAGCGGGAGGGCCCTCGGCACAGATACGCAGTATTTT. As protein: CSVESGRALGTDTQYF.

The chain couples TRBV19 to TRBJ2-7; D may match TRBD1 or TRBD2 (5 bases each). CDR3 length: 14 residues. Trimming removed 5 bases from V and 0 bases from J, with 11 bases in between. Germline V lookup: CDR1 LNHDA, CDR2 SQIVND (reference sequence). CDR3 DNA: TGTGCCAGTAGTGGGACGGCTAACTCCTACGAGCAGTACTTC. It codes for CASSGTANSYEQYF.

This clonotype occurred many times. The rearrangement uses TRBV2 and TRBJ2-1; 7 bases align to TRBD2. CDR1 is SNHLY, CDR2 FYNNEI, per germline. The junction had 9 bases not matched to a gene; V was cut back by 6 bases and J by 7 bases. This CDR3 has 14 residues. This CDR3 reads CASRSGTGENEQFF. The CDR3 DNA follows: TGTGCCAGCAGGAGCGGGACTGGAGAGAATGAGCAGTTCTTC.

V usage is TRBV7-8 and J usage is TRBJ1-5; tentatively, D is TRBD1 (5 bases). Trimming removed 0 bases from V and 2 bases from J, with 11 bases in between. The CDR3 is 16 residues long. Per the germline V gene, CDR1 is SGHVS and CDR2 is FQNEAQ. CDR3 sequence: CASSLAEGSGNQPQHF. CDR3 DNA: TGTGCCAGCAGCTTAGCGGAGGGGTCTGGCAATCAGCCCCAGCATTTT.

This clonotype was detected only a few times. The chain is built from TRBV12-3 or TRBV12-4 and TRBJ1-1, with TRBD1 as a possible D gene (6 bases). Trimming stripped 6 bases from V and 6 bases from J, with 14 bases between. The CDR3 is made up of 13 amino acids. In DNA, the CDR3 is TGTGCCAGCAGCCCCCGGGGGGCCGCTGAAGCTTTCTTT. Protein sequence: CASSPRGAAEAFF.

The chain recombines TRBV10-3 with TRBJ2-1; 16 nucleotides agree with TRBD2. With V trimmed by 7 bases and J by 9 bases, 9 bases remained unmatched. The CDR3 sequence is 16 residues long. Germline lookup yields CDR1 ENHRY and CDR2 SYGVKD. In nucleotides, the CDR3 is TGTGCCATCATGTCCGGGACTAGCGGGAGGGCCGTTGAGCAGTTCTTC. This encodes CAIMSGTSGRAVEQFF.

This clonotype was observed a handful of times. The chain recombines TRBV5-1 with TRBJ1-1; D possibly corresponds to TRBD1 (6 bases). Trimming stripped 2 bases from V and 0 bases from J, with 11 bases between. The CDR3 has 15 residues. Germline CDR1 and CDR2: SGHRS and YFSETQ. CDR3 in DNA: TGCGCCAGCAGCTTAACCGGGACACTGAACACTGAAGCTTTCTTT. It specifies CASSLTGTLNTEAFF.

A few counts support this clonotype. This sequence joins TRBV20-1 and TRBJ2-7; TRBD2 matches 10 bases. The ends lost 6 bases at V and 2 bases at J; junction bases unmatched: 13. The CDR3 covers 16 residues. Germline loops: CDR1 DFQATT, CDR2 SNEGSKA (reference sequence). CDR3 DNA: TGCAGTGCCGCTTTTATCCGACTAGCGGGCACCTACGAGCAGTACTTC. Its protein product is CSAAFIRLAGTYEQYF.

This clonotype was counted many times. The J gene is TRBJ2-5, the V gene TRBV7-2, with 8 bases aligning to TRBD1. The CDR3 length is 14 residues. With 5 bases clipped from V and 5 bases from J, the junction kept 7 bases outside the gene matches. From germline, CDR1 is SGHTA and CDR2 FQGNSA. DNA for the CDR3: TGTGCCAGCAGCCAAGACAGGGGTCGCGAGACCCAGTACTTC. Residues: CASSQDRGRETQYF.

The chain links TRBV5-1 to TRBJ2-2; 10 bases line up with TRBD1. This CDR3 has 15 amino acids. Trimming took 4 bases from V and 7 from J; bases not matched to a gene: 7. Per germline, CDR1 SGHRS and CDR2 YFSETQ. The CDR3 loop reads CASSPGTGDGGELFF. CDR3 nucleotide sequence: TGCGCCAGCAGCCCAGGGACAGGGGATGGCGGGGAGCTGTTTTTT.

Regarding this clonotype: Just one base apart from a much larger clone, this may be a read error. The chain uses TRBV29-1 and TRBJ1-1; no clear D gene. The CDR3 spans 16 residues. V lost 6 bases to trimming and J lost 1 base, with 21 bases between them. Germline loops: CDR1 SQVTM, CDR2 ANQGSEA. The CDR3 sequence: CSVCDPLSTKNTEAFF. The CDR3 DNA is TGCAGCGTCTGTGATCCCCTCTCCACCAAGAACACTGAAGCTTTCTTT.

The chain carries TRBV20-1 and TRBJ2-2; TRBD1 is a possible D gene (6 bases). CDR1 and CDR2 (germline): DFQATT, SNEGSKA (reference sequence). Trimming pared 3 bases from V and 2 bases from J, leaving 13 bases between. The CDR3 sequence is 15 residues long. The CDR3 DNA reads as TGCAGTGCTAGTGAATGGGGGCCCAACACCGGGGAGCTGTTTTTT. It translates to CSASEWGPNTGELFF.

The V and J genes are TRBV20-1 and TRBJ2-3; the match to TRBD2 covers 9 bases. The ends lost 1 base at V and 5 bases at J; junction bases unmatched: 7. The CDR3 totals 15 residues. Germline CDR1 is DFQATT and CDR2 is SNEGSKA (reference sequence). The CDR3 is CSARVIAGDGDTQYF. As DNA, the CDR3 is TGCAGTGCTAGAGTTATAGCGGGAGATGGAGATACGCAGTATTTT.

The sample holds many counts of this clonotype. J is TRBJ1-1 and V is TRBV29-1; the D is unclear. The germline V and J ends were trimmed by 8 bases and 3 bases, with 16 bases remaining between them. CDR1 SQVTM and CDR2 ANQGSEA come from the germline V gene. The CDR3 is 13 residues long. CDR3 DNA: TGCAGCATAAGAAAGGGTTCCGACACTGAAGCTTTCTTT. As protein: CSIRKGSDTEAFF.

This clonotype occurred a few times. The chain has TRBV10-2 and TRBJ2-3, with a weak D call TRBD2 (5 bases). There are 16 residues in the CDR3. V dropped 3 bases and J dropped 3 bases, with 16 bases sitting between them. Per germline, CDR1 WSHSY and CDR2 SAAADI. CDR3 loop: CASSDLARKSTDTQYF. The DNA for the CDR3 is TGCGCCAGCAGTGATCTAGCCAGAAAAAGTACAGATACGCAGTATTTT.

The V call is TRBV5-5, the J call TRBJ2-7; tentative D call: TRBD2 (5 bases). There are 13 residues in the CDR3. CDR1 and CDR2 (germline): SGHKS, YYEKEE (reference sequence). Between the trimmed V and J ends, which lost 4 bases and 6 bases, there was a span of 14 bases. CDR3 DNA sequence: TGTGCCAGCAGCGAGGGTTCCTGGACCGAGCAGTACTTC. Residues: CASSEGSWTEQYF.

As for this clonotype: Mismatch with germline at one junction end may stem from a read error. This chain connects TRBV5-1 to TRBJ1-1; D gene uncertain. The CDR3 is 13 amino acids. CDR1 is SGHRS, CDR2 YFSETQ, per germline. The CDR3 DNA sequence: TGCGACAGCAGCTTATCGGGGAACACTGAAGCTTTCTTT. It encodes CDSSLSGNTEAFF.

This clonotype has a count of ten or more. The CDR3: CASSSGDSFEKLFF. CDR3 sequence (DNA): TGCGCCAGCAGTTCGGGGGACTCTTTTGAAAAACTGTTTTTT. This chain connects TRBV5-1 to TRBJ1-4; TRBD1 might be the D (5 bases). CDR3 length: 14 residues. Germline V gene lookup returns CDR1 SGHRS and CDR2 YFSETQ. Trimming shortened V by 5 bases and J by 7 bases, and 15 bases separated the two germline ends.

This clonotype has at least ten counts. The germline gene is not matched at one end of the junction; a read error may be the cause. The chain recombines TRBV5-1 with TRBJ1-5, with TRBD1 matching 10 bases. Per the germline V gene, CDR1 is SGHRS and CDR2 is YFSETQ. This CDR3 has 14 residues. The CDR3 nucleotides read TGTGCCAGCAGCCTCGGACAGGGGGACCAGCCCCAGCATTTT. Its protein product is CASSLGQGDQPQHF.